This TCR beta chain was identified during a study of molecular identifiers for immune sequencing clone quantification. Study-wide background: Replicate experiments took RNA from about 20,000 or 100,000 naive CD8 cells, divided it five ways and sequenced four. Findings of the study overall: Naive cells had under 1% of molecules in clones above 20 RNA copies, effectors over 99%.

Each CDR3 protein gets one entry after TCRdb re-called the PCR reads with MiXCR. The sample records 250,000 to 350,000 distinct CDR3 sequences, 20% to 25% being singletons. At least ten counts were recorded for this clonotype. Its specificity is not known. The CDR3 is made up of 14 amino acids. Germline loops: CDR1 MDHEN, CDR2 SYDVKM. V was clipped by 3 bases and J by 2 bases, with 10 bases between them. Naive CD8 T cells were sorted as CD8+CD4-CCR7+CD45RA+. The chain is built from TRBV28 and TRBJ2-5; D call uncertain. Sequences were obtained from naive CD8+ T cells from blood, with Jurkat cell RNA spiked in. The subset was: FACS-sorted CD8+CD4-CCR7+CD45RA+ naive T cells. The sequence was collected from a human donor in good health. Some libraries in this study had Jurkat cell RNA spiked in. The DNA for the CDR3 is TGTGCCAGCAGTTTCAGCGTTGGGCAAGAGACCCAGTACTTC. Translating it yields CASSFSVGQETQYF.